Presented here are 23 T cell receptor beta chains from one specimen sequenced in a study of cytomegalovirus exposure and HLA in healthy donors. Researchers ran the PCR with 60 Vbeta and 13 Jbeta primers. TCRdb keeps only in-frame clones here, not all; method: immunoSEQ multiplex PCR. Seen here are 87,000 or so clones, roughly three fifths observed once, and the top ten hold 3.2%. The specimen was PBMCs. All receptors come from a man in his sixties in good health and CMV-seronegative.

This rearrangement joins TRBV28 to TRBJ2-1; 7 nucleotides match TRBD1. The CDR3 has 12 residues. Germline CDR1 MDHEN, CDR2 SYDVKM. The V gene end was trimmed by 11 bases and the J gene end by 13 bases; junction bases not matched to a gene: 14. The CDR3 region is CAAYGQAKLQFF. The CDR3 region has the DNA TGTGCCGCCTACGGACAGGCTAAGCTCCAGTTCTTC.

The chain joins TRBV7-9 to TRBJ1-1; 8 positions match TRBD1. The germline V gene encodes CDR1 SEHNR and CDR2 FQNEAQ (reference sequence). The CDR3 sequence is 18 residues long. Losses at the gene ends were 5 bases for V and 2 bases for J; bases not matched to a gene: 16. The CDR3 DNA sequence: TGTGCCAGCAGCAACCCCCGAACAGGGGGTCAAGGTAACACTGAAGCTTTCTTT. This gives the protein CASSNPRTGGQGNTEAFF.

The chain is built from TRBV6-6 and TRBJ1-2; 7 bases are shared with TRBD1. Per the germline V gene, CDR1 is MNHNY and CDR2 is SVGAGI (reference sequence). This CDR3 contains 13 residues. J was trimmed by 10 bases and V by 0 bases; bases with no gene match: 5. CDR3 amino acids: CASSYSGGADYTF. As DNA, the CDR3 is TGTGCCAGCAGTTACTCAGGGGGCGCGGACTACACCTTC.

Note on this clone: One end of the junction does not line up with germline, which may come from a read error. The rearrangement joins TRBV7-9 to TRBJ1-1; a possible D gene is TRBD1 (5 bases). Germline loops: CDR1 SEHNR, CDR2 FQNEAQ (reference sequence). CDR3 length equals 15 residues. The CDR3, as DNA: TGTTCCAGCAGTAAAGGGGCCGGGAGGGCGACTGAAGCTTTCTTT. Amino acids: CSSSKGAGRATEAFF.

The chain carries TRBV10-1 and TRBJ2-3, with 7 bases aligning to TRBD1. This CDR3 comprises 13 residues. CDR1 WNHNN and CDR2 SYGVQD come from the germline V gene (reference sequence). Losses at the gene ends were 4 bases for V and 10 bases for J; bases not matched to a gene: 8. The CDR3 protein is CASSAHDRAAQYF. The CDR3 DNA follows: TGCGCCAGCAGTGCCCATGACAGGGCGGCGCAGTATTTT.

CDR3 in amino acids: CASSPGQLRRETQYF. Written as DNA, the CDR3 is TGTGCCAGTAGTCCCGGACAGCTTCGGCGAGAGACCCAGTACTTC. V and J are TRBV19 and TRBJ2-5; weak D call: TRBD1 (6 bases). This CDR3 spans 15 amino acids. From germline, CDR1 is LNHDA and CDR2 SQIVND (reference sequence). The V gene lost 5 bases and the J gene lost 4 bases, with 17 bases spanning the gap. Drawing the rest from reference TRBV19 and TRBJ2-5, the complete variable domain is DGGITQSPKYLFRKEGQNVTLSCEQNLNHDAMYWYRQDPGQGLRLIYYSQIVNDFQKGDIAEGYSVSREKKESFPLTVTSAQKNPTAFYLCASSPGQLRRETQYFGPGTRLLVL.

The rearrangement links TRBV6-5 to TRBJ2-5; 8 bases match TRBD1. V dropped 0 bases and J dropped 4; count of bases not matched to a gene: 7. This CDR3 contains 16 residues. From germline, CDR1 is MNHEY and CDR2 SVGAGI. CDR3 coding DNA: TGTGCCAGCAGTTACTCGGTGGCAGGGGGCGCAGAGACCCAGTACTTC. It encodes CASSYSVAGGAETQYF.

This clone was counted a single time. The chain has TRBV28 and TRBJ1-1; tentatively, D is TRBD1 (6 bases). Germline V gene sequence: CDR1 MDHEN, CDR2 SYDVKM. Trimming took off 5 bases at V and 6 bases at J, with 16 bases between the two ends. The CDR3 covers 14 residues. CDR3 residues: CASSRFRGLAEAFF. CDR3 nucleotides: TGTGCCAGCAGTCGCTTCAGGGGATTGGCTGAAGCTTTCTTT.

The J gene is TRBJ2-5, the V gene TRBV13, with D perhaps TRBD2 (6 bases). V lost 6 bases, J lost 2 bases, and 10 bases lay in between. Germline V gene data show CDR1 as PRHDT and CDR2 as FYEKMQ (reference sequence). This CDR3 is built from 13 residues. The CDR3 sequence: CASRFRGQETQYF. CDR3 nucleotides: TGTGCCAGCAGATTCCGGGGGCAAGAGACCCAGTACTTC.

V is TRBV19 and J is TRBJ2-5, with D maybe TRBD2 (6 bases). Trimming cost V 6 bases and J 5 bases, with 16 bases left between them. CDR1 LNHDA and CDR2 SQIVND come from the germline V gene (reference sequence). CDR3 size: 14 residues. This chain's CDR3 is CASRIRPGVETQYF. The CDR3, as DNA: TGTGCCAGTAGGATAAGGCCGGGAGTGGAGACCCAGTACTTC.

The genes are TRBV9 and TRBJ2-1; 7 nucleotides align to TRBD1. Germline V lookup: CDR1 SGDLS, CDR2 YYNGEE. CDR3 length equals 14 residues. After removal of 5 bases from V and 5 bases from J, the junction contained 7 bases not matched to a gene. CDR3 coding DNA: TGTGCCAGCAGAATAAATGACAGGGACAATGAGCAGTTCTTC. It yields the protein CASRINDRDNEQFF.

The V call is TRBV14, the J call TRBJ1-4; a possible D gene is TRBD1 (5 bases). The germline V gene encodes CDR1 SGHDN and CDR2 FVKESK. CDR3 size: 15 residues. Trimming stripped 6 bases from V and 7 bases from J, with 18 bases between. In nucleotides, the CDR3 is TGTGCCAGCAGTCGGGGGGGGAAGCTTGGTGAAAAACTGTTTTTT. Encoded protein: CASSRGGKLGEKLFF.

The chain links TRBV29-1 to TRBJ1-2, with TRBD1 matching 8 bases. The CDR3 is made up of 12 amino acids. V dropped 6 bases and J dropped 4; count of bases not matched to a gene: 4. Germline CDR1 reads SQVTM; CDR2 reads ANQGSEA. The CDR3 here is CSVNTGGYGYTF. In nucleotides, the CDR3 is TGCAGCGTAAATACAGGGGGCTATGGCTACACCTTC.

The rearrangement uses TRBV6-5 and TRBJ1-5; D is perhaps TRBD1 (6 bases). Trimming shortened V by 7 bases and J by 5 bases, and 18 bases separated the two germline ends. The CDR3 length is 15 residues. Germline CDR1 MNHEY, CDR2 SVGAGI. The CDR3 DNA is TGTGCCAGCAAACACCGAACAGGGCTCCATCAGCCCCAGCATTTT. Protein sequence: CASKHRTGLHQPQHF.

The CDR3 here is CASSENQREPVNEQFF. CDR3 in DNA: TGTGCCAGCAGTGAAAACCAGCGGGAGCCTGTCAATGAGCAGTTCTTC. The chain is built from TRBV6-1 and TRBJ2-1; TRBD2 matches 8 bases. The CDR3 runs to 16 residues. The V segment lost 2 bases and the J segment 6 bases; nucleotides outside the gene matches: 9. CDR1 is MNHNS and CDR2 is SASEGT in the germline V gene.

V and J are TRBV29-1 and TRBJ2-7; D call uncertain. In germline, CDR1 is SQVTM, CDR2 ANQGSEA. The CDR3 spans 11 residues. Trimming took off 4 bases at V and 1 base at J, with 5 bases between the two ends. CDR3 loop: CSVGHSYEQYF. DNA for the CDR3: TGCAGCGTTGGACATTCCTACGAGCAGTACTTC.

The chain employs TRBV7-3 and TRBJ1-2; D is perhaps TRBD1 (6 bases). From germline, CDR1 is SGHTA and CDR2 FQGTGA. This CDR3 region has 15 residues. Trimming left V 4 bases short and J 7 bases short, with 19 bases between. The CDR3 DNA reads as TGTGCCAGCAGCTGGGGGGGCGCAGGTCCGGGTGGCTACACCTTC. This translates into CASSWGGAGPGGYTF.

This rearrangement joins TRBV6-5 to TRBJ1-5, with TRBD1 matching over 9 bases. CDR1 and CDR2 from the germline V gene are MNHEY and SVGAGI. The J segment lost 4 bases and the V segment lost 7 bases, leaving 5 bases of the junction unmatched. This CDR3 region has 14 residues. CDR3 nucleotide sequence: TGTGCCAGCACCAAGGACAGGGGTAATCAGCCCCAGCATTTT. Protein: CASTKDRGNQPQHF.

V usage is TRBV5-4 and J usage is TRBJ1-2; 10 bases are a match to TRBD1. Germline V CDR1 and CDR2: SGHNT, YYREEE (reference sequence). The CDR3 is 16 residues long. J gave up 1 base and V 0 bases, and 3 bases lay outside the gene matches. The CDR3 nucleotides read TGTGCCAGCAGCTTGGGACAGGGGGCGCTTAACTATGGCTACACCTTC. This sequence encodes CASSLGQGALNYGYTF.

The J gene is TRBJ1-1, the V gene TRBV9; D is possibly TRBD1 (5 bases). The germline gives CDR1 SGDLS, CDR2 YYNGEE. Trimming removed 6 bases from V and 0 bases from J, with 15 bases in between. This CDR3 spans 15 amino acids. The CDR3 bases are TGTGCCAGCACCCTCCGCGGGGGGGTGAACACTGAAGCTTTCTTT. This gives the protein CASTLRGGVNTEAFF.

CDR3 residues: CASTSRAWGVGETQYF. CDR3 DNA: TGTGCCAGCACGTCCCGGGCATGGGGGGTAGGAGAGACCCAGTACTTC. The chain links TRBV7-9 to TRBJ2-5, with a tentative D call TRBD2 (6 bases). Trimming stripped 7 bases from V and 4 bases from J, with 22 bases between. Germline lookup yields CDR1 SEHNR and CDR2 FQNEAQ (reference sequence). This CDR3 has 16 amino acids.

Written as DNA, the CDR3 is TGTGCCAGCATCCCTAGACAGGGAGGATCACCCCTCCACTTT. This codes for CASIPRQGGSPLHF. This chain uses TRBV27 with TRBJ1-6; TRBD1 matches 7 bases. There are 14 residues in the CDR3. CDR1 and CDR2 (germline): MNHEY, SMNVEV (reference sequence). The ends lost 7 bases at V and 10 bases at J; junction bases unmatched: 10.

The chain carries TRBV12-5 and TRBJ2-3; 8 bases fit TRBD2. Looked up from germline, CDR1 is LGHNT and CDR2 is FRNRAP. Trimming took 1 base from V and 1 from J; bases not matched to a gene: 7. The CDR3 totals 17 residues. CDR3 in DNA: TGTGCTAGTGGTTTGGACGGGGGGGCCGGAGGCACAGATACGCAGTATTTT. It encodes CASGLDGGAGGTDTQYF.